The 16 T cell receptor beta chains below were found in one sample sequenced in a study of T-cell reconstitution after alpha-beta-depleted transplantation in children. It was with unique molecular identifiers that the TCRbeta library was prepared. TCRdb independently ran MiXCR on the PCR reads; one entry per CDR3 protein. Of about 600,000 distinct CDR3 sequences detected, about 21% appear once; the ten largest clones hold approximately 14%. The material sequenced was PBMCs, mostly from graft donor cells, taken 360 days after TCRalphabeta/CD19-depleted stem cell transplant. All receptors come from a boy under two years old who had a stem cell transplant for acute myeloid leukemia, so the T cells may come from the graft donor.

This chain uses TRBV20-1 with TRBJ2-7; D is undetermined. CDR3 length equals 11 residues. Trimming removed 6 bases at V and 5 bases at J, with 11 bases between. CDR1 DFQATT and CDR2 SNEGSKA come from the germline V gene (reference sequence). The CDR3 coding sequence is TGCAGTGCCATACTCGGTAACGAGCAGTACTTC. Protein sequence: CSAILGNEQYF.

This clonotype was counted ten times or more. The rearrangement joins TRBV4-3 to TRBJ2-3, with 7 positions matching TRBD2. Trimming at V came to 6 bases and at J to 4 bases, leaving 10 bases not matched to a gene. This CDR3 contains 15 residues. From germline, CDR1 is LGHNA and CDR2 YSLEER. The chain's CDR3 is CASSYTSADPDTQYF. The CDR3 bases are TGCGCCAGCAGTTACACTAGCGCAGACCCAGATACGCAGTATTTT.

Ten or more counts support this clonotype. V and J are TRBV6-1 and TRBJ2-1; 7 bases match TRBD2. This CDR3 spans 16 amino acids. With 8 bases clipped from V and 2 bases from J, the junction kept 12 bases outside the gene matches. From germline, CDR1 is MNHNS and CDR2 SASEGT. This chain's CDR3 is CASSLGEGVAYNEQFF. The DNA of the CDR3 is TGTGCCAGCTCCTTGGGGGAGGGAGTCGCCTACAATGAGCAGTTCTTC.

This clonotype was detected many times. The chain uses TRBV6-5 and TRBJ1-3; TRBD1 might be the D (6 bases). The CDR3 has 17 residues. Between the trimmed V and J ends, which lost 0 bases and 0 bases, there was a span of 12 bases. Germline assignment: CDR1 MNHEY and CDR2 SVGAGI. The CDR3 protein is CASSYSGGRLSGNTIYF. The CDR3, as DNA: TGTGCCAGCAGTTACTCCGGGGGCCGGCTCTCTGGAAACACCATATATTTT.

The chain has TRBV14 and TRBJ2-7; D unclear. Trimming took 1 base from V and 4 from J, leaving 20 bases between them. Germline CDR1 and CDR2: SGHDN and FVKESK. The CDR3 is 17 residues long. CDR3 nucleotides: TGTGCCAGCAGCCAAGCGGTAGTGACCCCAGATATGTACGAGCAGTACTTC. Residues: CASSQAVVTPDMYEQYF.

This clonotype has just a few counts. The CDR3 reads CSVAGDSRRYGYTF. The CDR3, as DNA: TGCAGCGTTGCAGGGGACAGTCGGAGATATGGCTACACCTTC. The V gene is TRBV29-1, the J gene TRBJ1-2; TRBD1 matches 7 bases. The CDR3 loop spans 14 amino acids. Germline V gene lookup returns CDR1 SQVTM and CDR2 ANQGSEA. V shed 4 bases and J 5 bases; nucleotides not matched to a gene: 10.

This clonotype was found many times. The chain carries TRBV28 and TRBJ2-2; weak D call: TRBD1 (6 bases). The V gene's germline CDR1 is MDHEN and CDR2 SYDVKM. This CDR3 contains 20 residues. The V end was cut by 6 bases, the J end by 6 bases, with 32 bases between. Here the CDR3 reads CASSGTTPPRGGEDAGELFF. CDR3 DNA sequence: TGTGCCAGCAGCGGTACCACCCCCCCGCGAGGGGGAGAGGATGCCGGGGAGCTGTTTTTT.

This clonotype was counted many times. The chain is built from TRBV29-1 and TRBJ2-3, with D maybe TRBD1 (5 bases). The CDR3 has 15 amino acids. V dropped 8 bases and J dropped 2 bases, with 20 bases sitting between them. Germline V gene sequence: CDR1 SQVTM, CDR2 ANQGSEA. The CDR3 reads CSPLDICYTTDTQYF. CDR3 bases: TGCAGCCCTTTGGACATATGTTACACCACAGATACGCAGTATTTT.

This clonotype was picked up a small number of times. This chain joins TRBV15 and TRBJ2-7, with a possible D match to TRBD1 (5 bases). The CDR3 covers 17 residues. Looked up from germline, CDR1 is LNHNV and CDR2 is YYDKDF (reference sequence). With 3 bases removed from V and 0 bases from J, the gap between germline ends came to 18 bases. The CDR3 spells CATSRRWGYGISYEQYV. CDR3 nucleotide sequence: TGTGCCACCAGCAGGCGTTGGGGCTATGGGATCTCCTACGAGCAGTACGTC.

In its sample, this clonotype was seen a few times. The chain joins TRBV5-1 to TRBJ1-2; 9 bases match TRBD1. CDR3 length equals 16 residues. V was clipped by 1 base and J by 6 bases; unmatched bases: 10. The germline CDR1 and CDR2 sequences are SGHRS and YFSETQ. CDR3 DNA: TGCGCCAGCAGCTTGTTGACAGGGGGTATCTCGGATGGCTACACCTTC. It specifies CASSLLTGGISDGYTF.

Many counts were recorded for this clonotype. V usage is TRBV20-1 and J usage is TRBJ1-1, with D maybe TRBD1 (6 bases). V lost 0 bases and J 1 base, leaving 9 bases between the germline ends. Germline lookup yields CDR1 DFQATT and CDR2 SNEGSKA (reference sequence). The CDR3 spans 14 residues. In DNA form, the CDR3 reads TGCAGTGCTAGAGATGGGGACACGAACACTGAAGCTTTCTTT. It specifies CSARDGDTNTEAFF.

This clonotype occurred many times. The chain carries TRBV6-5 and TRBJ2-1; D remains ambiguous. CDR3 length: 17 residues. From germline, CDR1 is MNHEY and CDR2 SVGAGI. With 0 bases removed from V and 4 bases from J, the gap between germline ends came to 16 bases. The CDR3 reads CASSYSIGVVRYNEQFF. CDR3 nucleotide sequence: TGTGCCAGCAGTTACTCGATTGGGGTGGTCCGATACAATGAGCAGTTCTTC.

This clonotype was detected a few times. V usage is TRBV20-1 and J usage is TRBJ1-1; TRBD1 might be the D (5 bases). Germline lookup yields CDR1 DFQATT and CDR2 SNEGSKA (reference sequence). CDR3 length: 15 residues. The germline V and J ends were trimmed by 0 bases and 0 bases, with 11 bases remaining between them. The DNA for the CDR3 is TGCAGTGCTAGAGATAAGGGGAGGGTGAACACTGAAGCTTTCTTT. Encoded protein: CSARDKGRVNTEAFF.

This clonotype occurred many times. The rearrangement joins TRBV9 to TRBJ2-1; 12 nucleotides align to TRBD2. CDR1 is SGDLS and CDR2 is YYNGEE in the germline V gene. Losses at the gene ends were 2 bases for V and 0 bases for J; bases not matched to a gene: 12. The CDR3 runs to 20 residues. The CDR3 DNA follows: TGTGCCAGCAGCGTGAGGCCCGCACCTAGCGGGGGGGCCTCCTACAATGAGCAGTTCTTC. Amino acid sequence: CASSVRPAPSGGASYNEQFF. The whole variable domain, remainder taken from reference TRBV9 and TRBJ2-1, is DSGVTQTPKHLITATGQRVTLRCSPRSGDLSVYWYQQSLDQGLQFLIQYYNGEERAKGNILERFSAQQFPDLHSELNLSSLELGDSALYFCASSVRPAPSGGASYNEQFFGPGTRLTVL.

The table lists this clonotype with many counts. This sequence joins TRBV7-2 and TRBJ2-3, with D hard to call. Trimming removed 0 bases at V and 2 bases at J, with 0 bases between. Germline V gives CDR1 SGHTA, CDR2 FQGNSA. The CDR3 is made up of 12 amino acids. The CDR3 loop is CASSLATDTQYF. The CDR3 DNA is TGTGCCAGCAGCTTAGCCACAGATACGCAGTATTTT.

This clonotype came up a few times. The rearrangement links TRBV27 to TRBJ2-1; perhaps TRBD1 as D (6 bases). CDR1 is MNHEY and CDR2 is SMNVEV in the germline V gene (reference sequence). V lost 6 bases and J lost 4, with 16 bases in between. The CDR3 contains 15 residues. The CDR3 DNA sequence: TGTGCCAGCAGACAACAGGGCGCCTTTTACAATGAGCAGTTCTTC. The encoded protein is CASRQQGAFYNEQFF.